The 2 T cell receptor beta chains presented below share a single source sample, sequenced in a study of T cells expressing NK-cell markers (dated by TCRdb to about 2020). Libraries were constructed by 5' RACE. Instrument used: Illumina HiSeq 2000. TCRdb reanalyzed the reads, keeping one entry per CDR3 protein sequence and omitting DNA. The sample's own table lists some 150,000 distinct CDR3 sequences. The ten most abundant clones make up around a third of the sample. Specimen: blood T cells: a sorted CD56 or NKG2C T cell subset, CD4+ or CD8+ T cells, or bulk PBMC T cells (not recorded which). The receptor source for this set is a woman in her 50s in good health. Donor details come from another sample of the same person, matched by shared clones.

The gene calls are TRBV6-6 and TRBJ2-2; the TRBD2 assignment by TCRdb is unverifiable without DNA. CDR3 size: 14 residues. Germline V CDR1 and CDR2: MNHNY, SVGAGI (reference sequence). This CDR3 reads CASMGGRVPGELFF.

The chain links TRBV29-1 to TRBJ2-4; TCRdb picks TRBD1, but there is no DNA to check that call. Germline lookup yields CDR1 SQVTM and CDR2 ANQGSEA. CDR3 length: 14 residues. The CDR3 spells CSVEGTGLENIQYF.